This T cell receptor (beta chain) was identified during a study of cytomegalovirus exposure and HLA in healthy donors. This CDR3 region has 13 residues. Trimming took 0 bases from V and 7 from J; bases not matched to a gene: 3. Germline-derived CDR1 and CDR2 are SQVTM and ANQGSEA. PCR amplification relied on 60 Vbeta primers (plus 13 Jbeta primers). Some clones are missing from TCRdb's copy, which holds only in-frame ones; the method was immunoSEQ multiplex PCR. The sample gives about 140,000 clones, 75% of which show up once; over 3% is in the top ten. This sequence joins TRBV29-1 and TRBJ2-7; TRBD2 matches 10 bases. The origin of this receptor is a man aged 35 to 55 in good health and CMV-seronegative. The sequencing input was PBMCs. In nucleotides, the CDR3 is TGCAGCGTTGAAGACGGACTAGCGGAAGAGCAGTACTTC. As protein: CSVEDGLAEEQYF.